Presented here are 18 T cell receptor beta chains from one specimen sequenced in a study of cytomegalovirus exposure and HLA in healthy donors. 13 Jbeta primers and 60 Vbeta primers were used for the PCR. Produced via immunoSEQ multiplex PCR; TCRdb's table is partial and in-frame only. The profile shows around 180,000 clones, around 79% of them singletons. The sequenced sample consisted of PBMCs. All receptors derive from a woman in her 50s in good health and CMV-seronegative.

The sample holds a few counts of this clone. The chain uses TRBV6-6 and TRBJ1-2; the match to TRBD1 covers 7 bases. Germline V gene sequence: CDR1 MNHNY, CDR2 SVGAGI (reference sequence). Trimming removed 7 bases from V and 5 bases from J; junction bases left unmatched: 10. The CDR3 contains 14 residues. In nucleotides, the CDR3 is TGTGCCAGCATTAAGACAGGGACGGCTTATGGCTACACCTTC. Its protein is CASIKTGTAYGYTF.

V gene TRBV28 combines with J gene TRBJ1-3; TRBD1 might be the D (6 bases). Trimming pared 6 bases from V and 3 bases from J, leaving 15 bases between. The CDR3 consists of 15 residues. The germline V gene encodes CDR1 MDHEN and CDR2 SYDVKM. This chain's CDR3 is CASRSQGSDGNTIYF. The CDR3 bases are TGTGCCAGCAGATCACAGGGTTCCGATGGAAACACCATATATTTT.

This clone was picked up a small number of times. The J gene is TRBJ2-7, the V gene TRBV28, with 11 bases identical to TRBD2. The CDR3 totals 14 residues. V was pared by 5 bases and J by 5 bases, with 5 bases of the junction left unmatched. The germline CDR1 and CDR2 sequences are MDHEN and SYDVKM. CDR3 residues: CASSGFSGRDEQYF. CDR3 sequence (DNA): TGTGCCAGCAGTGGGTTTAGCGGGAGGGACGAGCAGTACTTC.

This clone is a singleton in its sample. This rearrangement joins TRBV10-3 to TRBJ1-2; TRBD1 might be the D (5 bases). CDR1 and CDR2 from the germline V gene are ENHRY and SYGVKD. Between the trimmed V and J ends, which lost 8 bases and 4 bases, there was a span of 14 bases. The CDR3 is made up of 13 amino acids. The CDR3 sequence is CAIAGTGRYGYTF. The CDR3 region has the DNA TGTGCCATCGCCGGGACTGGACGCTATGGCTACACCTTC.

CDR3 protein: CASIATGFISGELFF. CDR3 nucleotide sequence: TGTGCCAGCATCGCGACAGGGTTTATTTCCGGGGAGCTGTTTTTT. The chain combines TRBV6-5 with TRBJ2-2; 7 bases fit TRBD1. The CDR3 has 15 residues. Unmatched junction bases numbered 11, after V lost 7 bases and J lost 6 bases. CDR1 and CDR2 (germline): MNHEY, SVGAGI.

V usage is TRBV20-1 and J usage is TRBJ2-7, with D unresolved. Germline V gene sequence: CDR1 DFQATT, CDR2 SNEGSKA (reference sequence). Trimming removed 0 bases at V and 4 bases at J, with 4 bases between. The CDR3 spans 11 residues. CDR3 loop: CSARDGYEQYF. The CDR3 DNA reads as TGCAGTGCTAGAGACGGGTACGAGCAGTACTTC.

This sequence joins TRBV11-1 and TRBJ2-7; a weak D match, TRBD1 (6 bases). The germline CDR1 and CDR2 sequences are SGHAT and FQDESV (reference sequence). The CDR3 runs 15 residues. Trimming stripped 1 base from V and 1 base from J, with 11 bases between. CDR3 loop: CASSLEQGRSYEQYF. For the CDR3, the DNA is TGTGCCAGCAGCTTAGAGCAGGGGAGATCCTACGAGCAGTACTTC.

V is TRBV2 and J is TRBJ2-3, with 14 bases aligning to TRBD2. The CDR3 spans 16 residues. The germline CDR1 and CDR2 sequences are SNHLY and FYNNEI. V was pared by 2 bases and J by 5 bases, with 3 bases of the junction left unmatched. CDR3 bases: TGTGCCAGCAGTGAAAGACTAGCGGGAGGGGGAGATACGCAGTATTTT. As protein: CASSERLAGGGDTQYF.

This rearrangement joins TRBV19 to TRBJ1-1; D perhaps matches TRBD1 (5 bases). The V end lost 2 bases, the J end lost 5 bases, and 9 bases lay between the germline ends. There are 13 residues in the CDR3. Looked up from germline, CDR1 is LNHDA and CDR2 is SQIVND (reference sequence). CDR3 in DNA: TGTGCCAGTAGTATATCCAGGGAAACTGAAGCTTTCTTT. This translates into CASSISRETEAFF.

The V gene is TRBV4-1, the J gene TRBJ1-2; 7 bases fit TRBD1. This CDR3 region has 17 residues. The J segment lost 2 bases and the V segment lost 1 base, leaving 10 bases of the junction unmatched. Germline CDR1 MGHRA, CDR2 YSYEKL. In DNA, the CDR3 is TGCGCCAGCAGCCAAGTCATGACAGGGAACCGGAACTATGGCTACACCTTC. Translation: CASSQVMTGNRNYGYTF.

This clone showed up many times. V is TRBV11-3 and J is TRBJ2-1; D remains ambiguous. V dropped 5 bases and J dropped 6 bases, with 14 bases sitting between them. Looked up from germline, CDR1 is SGHNT and CDR2 is YENEEA. This CDR3 region has 14 residues. CDR3 in DNA: TGTGCCAGCAGCCCAACCCTAACCCCCAATGAGCAGTTCTTC. This codes for CASSPTLTPNEQFF. The entire variable domain, with the rest obtained from reference TRBV11-3 and TRBJ2-1, is as follows: EAGVVQSPRYKIIEKKQPVAFWCNPISGHNTLYWYLQNLGQGPELLIRYENEEAVDDSQLPKDRFSAERLKGVDSTLKIQPAELGDSAVYLCASSPTLTPNEQFFGPGTRLTVL.

This clone was found once. The V call is TRBV9, the J call TRBJ2-3; possibly TRBD1 for D (6 bases). The germline gives CDR1 SGDLS, CDR2 YYNGEE. The CDR3 runs 14 residues. V lost 3 bases and J lost 0, with 8 bases in between. The DNA for the CDR3 is TGTGCCAGCAGCGACAGGGTGAGCACAGATACGCAGTATTTT. The encoded protein is CASSDRVSTDTQYF.

This chain uses TRBV7-3 with TRBJ1-1; perhaps TRBD1 as D (5 bases). The CDR3 covers 13 residues. Per the germline V gene, CDR1 is SGHTA and CDR2 is FQGTGA. Trimming took off 2 bases at V and 4 bases at J, with 8 bases between the two ends. The CDR3 coding sequence is TGTGCCAGCAGCTTACAGGGAGGCACTGAAGCTTTCTTT. It yields the protein CASSLQGGTEAFF.

The genes are TRBV7-9 and TRBJ2-1; tentative D call: TRBD1 (6 bases). The CDR3 runs to 15 residues. From germline, CDR1 is SEHNR and CDR2 FQNEAQ (reference sequence). The V end lost 1 base, the J end lost 7 bases, and 14 bases lay between the germline ends. For the CDR3, the DNA is TGTGCCAGCAGCTTAGGGCAGGCCACAGGGAATGAGCAGTTCTTC. Protein: CASSLGQATGNEQFF.

CDR3 nucleotides: TGTGCCAGCTCACCATTAGGAGATCAGCAGTACTTC. This sequence encodes CASSPLGDQQYF. The chain uses TRBV18 and TRBJ2-7; D gene uncertain. Trimming removed 2 bases from V and 8 bases from J, with 10 bases in between. This CDR3 comprises 12 residues. Germline CDR1 reads KGHSH; CDR2 reads LQKENI. The variable domain in full, completed from reference TRBV18 and TRBJ2-7, reads NAGVMQNPRHLVRRRGQEARLRCSPMKGHSHVYWYRQLPEEGLKFMVYLQKENIIDESGMPKERFSAEFPKEGPSILRIQQVVRGDSAAYFCASSPLGDQQYFGPGTRLTVT.

The chain joins TRBV29-1 to TRBJ2-5; tentative D call: TRBD1 (6 bases). V shed 8 bases and J shed 4 bases, with 11 bases lying between them. This CDR3 is 11 amino acids long. Germline V lookup: CDR1 SQVTM, CDR2 ANQGSEA. In nucleotides, the CDR3 is TGCAGCAGCAGGGGCACAGAGACCCAGTACTTC. Protein sequence: CSSRGTETQYF.

The genes are TRBV5-5 and TRBJ1-1; no clear D gene. CDR3 length: 11 residues. Trimming removed 1 base at V and 5 bases at J, with 3 bases between. Germline CDR1 and CDR2: SGHKS and YYEKEE (reference sequence). The CDR3 DNA is TGTGCCAGCAGCTTGATAACTGAAGCTTTCTTT. It yields the protein CASSLITEAFF.

This chain uses TRBV14 with TRBJ2-5; maybe TRBD2 (5 bases). The CDR3 is 13 residues long. Germline CDR1 is SGHDN and CDR2 is FVKESK. Trimming shortened V by 5 bases and J by 1 base, and 8 bases separated the two germline ends. CDR3 bases: TGTGCCAGCAGCGCCCGGGGCCAAGAGACCCAGTACTTC. Translating gives CASSARGQETQYF.